This T cell receptor (beta chain) was identified during a study of T cell responses to AZD1222 COVID-19 vaccine. Study observations and caveats: There were mostly white British donors and more females than males, and clonal diversity was possibly underestimated. Reportedly, nearly half of unique spike TCRs recognized epitopes outside B.1.351/B.1.1.7 mutations. Elevations in Spike-specific TCR breadth and depth followed administration of two AZD1222 doses. No repertoire was sampled before or during the peak T cell response, only after it.

Details on this clone: The antigen is undetermined.

V lost 1 base, J lost 0 bases, and 8 bases lay in between. The CDR3 has 15 residues. CDR1 is SGHRS, CDR2 YFSETQ, per germline. Libraries were prepared by immunoSEQ multiplex PCR; TCRdb keeps only in-frame clonotypes and omits some of them. The profile shows roughly 100,000 clones, around nine tenths of them singletons. This sample comprised peripheral blood, obtained on day 0 of AZD1222 vaccination. The chain employs TRBV5-1 and TRBJ2-1, with D unclear. This sequence originates from an adult in good health. CDR3: CASSLTLSSYNEQFF. The CDR3 DNA reads TGCGCCAGCAGCTTGACCTTAAGCTCCTACAATGAGCAGTTCTTC.